This T cell receptor beta chain was identified in a study of control samples from healthy donors and cancer patients (dated by TCRdb to the early 2020s). The library was made by the immunoSEQ multiplex PCR assay. The source is immuneACCESS, and TCRdb retained only in-frame sequences with V and J called. Part of the clones is not carried over; for the studies checked, unresolved V genes explain less than half of this, and the remainder is unexplained. The sample table holds about 130,000 clones, of which roughly 89% were seen once. The ten largest clones represent less than 7% of the sample. This clone was observed a handful of times. The target of this receptor is not known. Base qualities are not recorded, but no much larger clone differs from it by a single base. Specimen: blood. The receptor was derived from a man between 18 and 29 years old in good health.

The DNA sequence is TGTGCCAGCAGTGAAGGAGGCCGAAGACAGGGGAACTATGGCTACACCTTC. Translated, it gives CASSEGGRRQGNYGYTF. The chain joins TRBV2 to TRBJ1-2; 8 junctional bases match TRBD1. From the cysteine up to the phenylalanine, the CDR3 has a length of 17 residues. The entry retains the CDR3 DNA only, 51 bases that are in frame from base 1. The germline V gene sets CDR1 to SNHLY and CDR2 to FYNNEI. V ends up 1 base short and J 2 bases short, with an unmatched junction base count of 9.